Following are 31 T cell receptor beta chains from one sample sequenced in a study of T-cell memory formation after mild COVID-19. One entry per CDR3 protein, called by TCRdb with MiXCR from the 5' RACE reads. The table includes hundreds of thousands of distinct CDR3 sequences, about 23% detected once. Sequencing was performed on PBMCs or a T cell subset sorted from them (not recorded which). The source is an adult woman who had mild COVID-19 (a few samples of this study predate the infection). Cell type and time point are not known.

The V gene is TRBV19, the J gene TRBJ1-1; possible D gene TRBD1, 5 bases. The germline V gene encodes CDR1 LNHDA and CDR2 SQIVND (reference sequence). The V end was cut by 4 bases, the J end by 4 bases, with 19 bases between. This CDR3 is built from 16 residues. CDR3 loop: CASSTLGARGGTEAFF. CDR3 in DNA: TGTGCCAGTAGTACCCTCGGGGCTCGCGGGGGCACTGAAGCTTTCTTT. The entire variable domain, with the rest obtained from reference TRBV19 and TRBJ1-1, is as follows: DGGITQSPKYLFRKEGQNVTLSCEQNLNHDAMYWYRQDPGQGLRLIYYSQIVNDFQKGDIAEGYSVSREKKESFPLTVTSAQKNPTAFYLCASSTLGARGGTEAFFGQGTRLTVV.

The rearrangement links TRBV5-1 to TRBJ1-1, with D tentatively TRBD1 (6 bases). The CDR3 spans 15 residues. V lost 4 bases and J lost 0, with 13 bases in between. Germline V CDR1 and CDR2: SGHRS, YFSETQ. CDR3 region: CASSPWGAVNTEAFF. CDR3 coding DNA: TGCGCCAGCAGCCCATGGGGGGCCGTGAACACTGAAGCTTTCTTT.

The chain joins TRBV18 to TRBJ1-2, with 10 bases lining up with TRBD1. Germline assignment: CDR1 KGHSH and CDR2 LQKENI. This CDR3 has 15 amino acids. After removal of 3 bases from V and 2 bases from J, the junction contained 3 bases not matched to a gene. The CDR3 DNA sequence: TGTGCCAGCTCACCTCCGGGACAGGGGAACTATGGCTACACCTTC. This codes for CASSPPGQGNYGYTF.

This clonotype has only a few counts. The rearrangement links TRBV5-1 to TRBJ2-7; 8 nucleotides align to TRBD1. CDR1 and CDR2 from the germline V gene are SGHRS and YFSETQ. V was pared by 4 bases and J by 0 bases, with 15 bases of the junction left unmatched. The length of the CDR3 is 18 residues. The CDR3 nucleotides read TGCGCCAGCAGCGTGGGGACAGGTCTTGAATTTATCTCCTACGAGCAGTACTTC. Its translation: CASSVGTGLEFISYEQYF.

The rearrangement uses TRBV15 and TRBJ2-5; D possibly corresponds to TRBD1 (5 bases). The CDR3 totals 14 residues. Trimming took 0 bases from V and 5 from J, leaving 10 bases between them. The V gene's germline CDR1 is LNHNV and CDR2 YYDKDF (reference sequence). Here the CDR3 reads CATSREGVGETQYF. In DNA, the CDR3 is TGTGCCACCAGCAGAGAAGGGGTGGGGGAGACCCAGTACTTC.

This sequence joins TRBV11-2 and TRBJ2-1; TRBD2 aligns across 14 bases. CDR1 is SGHAT and CDR2 is FQNNGV in the germline V gene. V lost 4 bases to trimming and J lost 6 bases; unmatched junction nucleotides: 8. CDR3 length: 17 amino acids. The CDR3 protein is CASSWGLAGAGFNEQFF. As DNA, the CDR3 is TGTGCCAGCAGCTGGGGACTAGCGGGAGCGGGTTTCAATGAGCAGTTCTTC.

This clonotype was detected only a few times. The CDR3, as DNA: TGCGCCAGCAGCTTGGCTGGTTTGGCTGAAGCTTTCTTT. This codes for CASSLAGLAEAFF. The chain carries TRBV5-1 and TRBJ1-1; D not resolved. Trimming left V 0 bases short and J 6 bases short, with 9 bases between. Germline V gene sequence: CDR1 SGHRS, CDR2 YFSETQ. The CDR3 consists of 13 residues. The full variable domain, its missing parts supplied by reference TRBV5-1 and TRBJ1-1, is KAGVTQTPRYLIKTRGQQVTLSCSPISGHRSVSWYQQTPGQGLQFLFEYFSETQRNKGNFPGRFSGRQFSNSRSEMNVSTLELGDSALYLCASSLAGLAEAFFGQGTRLTVV.

This clonotype was seen a few times. V usage is TRBV12-3 or TRBV12-4 and J usage is TRBJ2-5, with D possibly being TRBD1 (5 bases). The CDR3 is 13 amino acids. Trimming took off 6 bases at V and 7 bases at J, with 15 bases between the two ends. DNA of the CDR3: TGTGCCAGCAGCGCCACAGGTACCTGGACCCAGTACTTC. Its translation is CASSATGTWTQYF.

This clonotype was picked up one time. The gene calls are TRBV5-1 and TRBJ1-1; perhaps TRBD1 as D (5 bases). V was shortened by 0 bases and J by 1 base, with 10 bases between the two germline ends. This CDR3 has 15 amino acids. The germline V gene has CDR1 SGHRS and CDR2 YFSETQ. This CDR3 reads CASSLVWTPNTEAFF. The DNA for the CDR3 is TGCGCCAGCAGCTTGGTGTGGACACCGAACACTGAAGCTTTCTTT. Full variable domain (missing parts from reference TRBV5-1 and TRBJ1-1): KAGVTQTPRYLIKTRGQQVTLSCSPISGHRSVSWYQQTPGQGLQFLFEYFSETQRNKGNFPGRFSGRQFSNSRSEMNVSTLELGDSALYLCASSLVWTPNTEAFFGQGTRLTVV.

The rearrangement links TRBV6-1 to TRBJ2-5, with no clear D. Trimming removed 8 bases at V and 0 bases at J, with 7 bases between. From germline, CDR1 is MNHNS and CDR2 SASEGT. This CDR3 is 12 amino acids long. The CDR3 loop is CASELYQETQYF. The CDR3 bases are TGTGCCAGCGAACTGTACCAAGAGACCCAGTACTTC.

The rearrangement uses TRBV29-1 and TRBJ2-1; TRBD1 is a possible D gene (7 bases). Germline loops: CDR1 SQVTM, CDR2 ANQGSEA. V dropped 6 bases and J dropped 2 bases, with 14 bases sitting between them. This CDR3 has 14 residues. The CDR3 bases are TGCAGCGTCGCGCCAGGGGGGCCCTACAATGAGCAGTTCTTC. This translates into CSVAPGGPYNEQFF.

The J gene is TRBJ2-7, the V gene TRBV14; 7 nucleotides agree with TRBD1. The V segment lost 6 bases and the J segment 0 bases; nucleotides outside the gene matches: 11. The CDR3 runs 16 residues. The germline V gene has CDR1 SGHDN and CDR2 FVKESK. In DNA, the CDR3 is TGTGCCAGCAGTCCTAATTGGACAGGACCCTCCTACGAGCAGTACTTC. Amino acids: CASSPNWTGPSYEQYF.

This clonotype was counted a few times. A junction end diverges from the germline sequence, so it may reflect a read error. The chain has TRBV7-7 and TRBJ2-1; D is possibly TRBD2 (7 bases). Germline values: CDR1 SSHAT, CDR2 FNYEAQ (reference sequence). This CDR3 has 15 residues. In nucleotides, the CDR3 is TGTGCTAGCAGCTTCAAGCAGGGAGGGGGCAATGAGCAGTTCTTC. Amino acids: CASSFKQGGGNEQFF.

A few counts support this clonotype. The V call is TRBV12-3 or TRBV12-4, the J call TRBJ2-1, with TRBD1 matching 9 bases. The CDR3 is 19 amino acids. V shed 2 bases, J shed 4 bases, and the junction held 15 bases outside the gene matches. In nucleotides, the CDR3 is TGTGCCAGCAGTTTACTATCTTTGGCGGGACAGGGCCTATACAATGAGCAGTTCTTC. Amino acids: CASSLLSLAGQGLYNEQFF.

The rearrangement links TRBV30 to TRBJ2-2, with D unresolved. V gave up 1 base and J gave up 6 bases, with 9 bases separating them. The CDR3 extends over 13 amino acids. Germline CDR1 reads GTSNPN; CDR2 reads SVGIG (reference sequence). The CDR3 DNA follows: TGTGCCTGGAGTGGTCCTAATCCCGGGGAGCTGTTTTTT. Its protein is CAWSGPNPGELFF.

The genes are TRBV7-2 and TRBJ2-7, with D unclear. Trimming took 1 base from V and 6 from J, leaving 13 bases between them. CDR3 length: 14 residues. CDR1 and CDR2 (germline): SGHTA, FQGNSA. Written as DNA, the CDR3 is TGTGCCAGCAGCTTAGGGTGGTTGCTGGGCGAGCAGTACTTC. As protein: CASSLGWLLGEQYF.

This clonotype was seen more than once but under ten times. The chain employs TRBV4-3 and TRBJ2-1; tentative D call: TRBD2 (6 bases). The ends were cut back, 5 bases at V and 7 bases at J, with 21 bases in the middle. The germline CDR1 and CDR2 sequences are LGHNA and YSLEER. CDR3 size: 16 residues. This CDR3 reads CASSEGGGFTPNEQFF. The CDR3 DNA follows: TGCGCCAGCAGCGAGGGAGGAGGGTTTACACCTAATGAGCAGTTCTTC.

The chain links TRBV12-3 or TRBV12-4 to TRBJ1-4, with D unresolved. CDR3 length: 17 residues. The V and J ends lost 5 bases and 0 bases respectively, with 16 bases between them. For the CDR3, the DNA is TGTGCCAGCAGTCAAGCGAAATGGACCGCAACTAATGAAAAACTGTTTTTT. Translating gives CASSQAKWTATNEKLFF.

This clonotype came up a few times. The rearrangement joins TRBV6-6 to TRBJ2-7; D uncertain. The CDR3 contains 11 residues. The V gene's germline CDR1 is MNHNY and CDR2 SVGAGI (reference sequence). Trimming stripped 0 bases from V and 6 bases from J, with 3 bases between. CDR3 in amino acids: CASSYSFEQYF. CDR3 sequence (DNA): TGTGCCAGCAGTTACTCGTTCGAGCAGTACTTC.

This chain uses TRBV12-3 or TRBV12-4 with TRBJ1-1; D is possibly TRBD1 (5 bases). V lost 3 bases to trimming and J lost 0 bases, with 11 bases between them. The CDR3 runs 15 residues. In nucleotides, the CDR3 is TGTGCCAGCAGTTTTGCAGGGACTCTGAACACTGAAGCTTTCTTT. It is translated as CASSFAGTLNTEAFF.

This clonotype was observed a few times. The V and J genes are TRBV20-1 and TRBJ1-4, with 9 bases lining up with TRBD1. CDR1 and CDR2 (germline): DFQATT, SNEGSKA (reference sequence). This CDR3 contains 16 residues. Trimming at V came to 6 bases and at J to 7 bases, leaving 15 bases not matched to a gene. The CDR3 DNA reads TGCAGTGCCAGGGGACAGGGAAGGAGGAGGGGTGAAAAACTGTTTTTT. As protein: CSARGQGRRRGEKLFF.

The gene calls are TRBV7-9 and TRBJ2-6; D is possibly TRBD1 (6 bases). With 7 bases removed from V and 0 bases from J, the gap between germline ends came to 22 bases. CDR3 size: 19 residues. From germline, CDR1 is SEHNR and CDR2 FQNEAQ (reference sequence). CDR3 sequence (DNA): TGTGCCAGCACCACGCTACAGGGAAAAGGGATCTCTGGGGCCAACGTCCTGACTTTC. Protein sequence: CASTTLQGKGISGANVLTF.

The V call is TRBV15, the J call TRBJ1-4, with TRBD1 matching over 10 bases. In germline, CDR1 is LNHNV, CDR2 YYDKDF (reference sequence). Trimming removed 6 bases from V and 5 bases from J; junction bases left unmatched: 9. The CDR3 has 16 amino acids. CDR3 protein: CATRERTGGWNEKLFF. CDR3 coding DNA: TGTGCCACCAGGGAGCGGACAGGGGGATGGAATGAAAAACTGTTTTTT.

V and J are TRBV2 and TRBJ2-3, with a possible D match to TRBD2 (6 bases). V lost 5 bases, J lost 8 bases, and 17 bases lay in between. Germline V gene lookup returns CDR1 SNHLY and CDR2 FYNNEI. There are 14 residues in the CDR3. The CDR3 reads CASSSGAPWGTQYF. In DNA form, the CDR3 reads TGTGCCAGCAGTTCGGGAGCCCCCTGGGGTACGCAGTATTTT.

The V and J genes are TRBV4-2 and TRBJ2-7, with 7 bases matching TRBD2. From germline, CDR1 is LGHNA and CDR2 YNFKEQ. V gave up 0 bases and J gave up 6 bases; unmatched junction bases: 8. This CDR3 has 15 amino acids. This CDR3 reads CASSQDALGGVEQYF. The DNA for the CDR3 is TGTGCCAGCAGCCAAGATGCGTTGGGGGGGGTCGAGCAGTACTTC.

This clonotype was seen only once. The V gene is TRBV20-1, the J gene TRBJ2-7, with 9 bases aligning to TRBD2. Germline CDR1 and CDR2: DFQATT and SNEGSKA (reference sequence). V lost 5 bases, J lost 5 bases, and 7 bases stayed unmatched. The CDR3 loop spans 13 amino acids. This chain's CDR3 is CSADSGRRNEQYF. CDR3 DNA: TGCAGTGCTGATAGCGGGAGAAGGAACGAGCAGTACTTC.

The V gene is TRBV6-6, the J gene TRBJ2-3; tentative D call: TRBD2 (6 bases). V was trimmed by 6 bases and J by 3 bases, leaving 16 bases between them. CDR3 size: 15 residues. Germline V lookup: CDR1 MNHNY, CDR2 SVGAGI (reference sequence). The CDR3 nucleotides read TGTGCCAGCAGCCCCGGGGTAGCGGCGACAGATACGCAGTATTTT. Translating it yields CASSPGVAATDTQYF.

This chain uses TRBV7-2 with TRBJ2-7; 8 bases are a match to TRBD2. The germline V gene has CDR1 SGHTA and CDR2 FQGNSA. V shed 10 bases, J shed 2 bases, and the junction held 4 bases outside the gene matches. The CDR3 runs 12 residues. CDR3 sequence: CATVAGPYEQYF. The DNA of the CDR3 is TGTGCCACCGTAGCGGGGCCCTACGAGCAGTACTTC.

The chain uses TRBV27 and TRBJ2-5; no clear D gene. CDR1 MNHEY and CDR2 SMNVEV come from the germline V gene (reference sequence). The CDR3 runs 14 residues. V lost 2 bases, J lost 5 bases, and 12 bases lay in between. The CDR3 spells CASSLGVPWETQYF. The CDR3 DNA follows: TGTGCCAGCAGTTTAGGGGTCCCGTGGGAGACCCAGTACTTC.

The chain combines TRBV5-4 with TRBJ2-1; 8 nucleotides agree with TRBD2. This CDR3 is built from 15 residues. Germline CDR1 SGHNT, CDR2 YYREEE (reference sequence). V lost 2 bases, J lost 2 bases, and 3 bases stayed unmatched. The CDR3 nucleotides read TGTGCCAGCAGCTTTAAGGGACTAGCCTACAATGAGCAGTTCTTC. It translates to CASSFKGLAYNEQFF.

In the case of this clonotype: A much larger clone sits a single nucleotide away, making a read error possible. V is TRBV9 and J is TRBJ1-1; D might be TRBD1 (5 bases). Trimming pared 2 bases from V and 1 base from J, leaving 6 bases between. The CDR3 extends over 13 amino acids. CDR1 is SGDLS, CDR2 YYNGEE, per germline. The CDR3 region is CASSVDTNTEAFF. CDR3 coding DNA: TGTGCCAGCAGCGTGGACACGAACACTGAAGCTTTCTTT. Drawing the rest from reference TRBV9 and TRBJ1-1, the complete variable domain is DSGVTQTPKHLITATGQRVTLRCSPRSGDLSVYWYQQSLDQGLQFLIQYYNGEERAKGNILERFSAQQFPDLHSELNLSSLELGDSALYFCASSVDTNTEAFFGQGTRLTVV.